This TCR beta chain originates from a study of blood T cell repertoires in COVID-19. The wider study: Italy, Spain and the United States were the sources of the convalescent and acute COVID-19 samples. Sample material is recorded as cDNA or gDNA derived from T cells, B-cell-depleted T cells, or PBMCs.

Original processing methods: Estimation of nucleated cell counts was performed using reference gene primer amplification. TCRdb keeps only in-frame clones here, not all; method: immunoSEQ multiplex PCR. V and J calls and clone size are those listed in that table; D and trimming were worked out from the DNA. The sample records roughly 180,000 clones, approximately 80% being singletons. The V segment lost 1 base and the J segment 4 bases; nucleotides outside the gene matches: 7. CDR1 LGHDT and CDR2 YNNKEL come from the germline V gene (reference sequence). The CDR3 is 16 amino acids. The V call is TRBV3-1 (or the pseudogene TRBV3-2), the J call TRBJ2-3; 8 nucleotides match TRBD2. Sequencing used peripheral blood. The receptor was isolated from a woman in her fifties or sixties with active or convalescent COVID-19. As DNA, the CDR3 is TGTGCCAGCAGCCAAGCTCCGGGAGGGCCTCCAGATACGCAGTATTTT. It is translated as CASSQAPGGPPDTQYF.